Listed here are 31 T cell receptor beta chains from one sample, sequenced in a study of radiation and T cells in renal cell carcinoma. The time point is: blood 4 weeks post-SBRT, at nephrectomy. Regarding treatment: 15 Gy SBRT to primary tumor, nephrectomy 4 weeks later. Here immunoSEQ multiplex PCR was the method, and the copy in TCRdb shows in-frame clones only, minus some. Of around 45,000 clones in the sample, 80% to 85% were seen once. Source: blood, taken from a patient whose treatment included radiotherapy and nephrectomy. Every receptor here comes from a woman in her sixties or seventies with renal cell carcinoma.

The chain couples TRBV11-1 to TRBJ2-5; 12 bases are a match to TRBD2. The germline V gene has CDR1 SGHAT and CDR2 FQDESV (reference sequence). The V and J ends lost 0 bases and 4 bases, in that order; junction bases with no gene match: 6. This CDR3 is 17 amino acids long. This CDR3 reads CASSLALAGLAGETQYF. CDR3 in DNA: TGTGCCAGCAGCTTAGCCTTAGCGGGACTAGCGGGAGAGACCCAGTACTTC. The whole variable domain, filled in from reference TRBV11-1 and TRBJ2-5, reads EAEVAQSPRYKITEKSQAVAFWCDPISGHATLYWYRQILGQGPELLVQFQDESVVDDSQLPKDRFSAERLKGVDSTLKIQPAELGDSAMYLCASSLALAGLAGETQYFGPGTRLLVL.

The chain combines TRBV5-1 with TRBJ2-2; D ambiguous. This CDR3 region has 16 residues. Germline CDR1 SGHRS, CDR2 YFSETQ. The V gene lost 3 bases and the J gene lost 0 bases, with 12 bases spanning the gap. This CDR3 reads CASSSDETANTGELFF. In DNA form, the CDR3 reads TGCGCCAGCAGCTCAGACGAGACCGCGAACACCGGGGAGCTGTTTTTT.

The chain combines TRBV28 with TRBJ2-3; 9 nucleotides line up with TRBD1. CDR1 and CDR2 from the germline V gene are MDHEN and SYDVKM. Losses at the gene ends were 2 bases for V and 0 bases for J; bases not matched to a gene: 6. The CDR3 runs to 17 residues. Here the CDR3 DNA reads TGTGCCAGCAGTTTAGCCGGGACAGGGTTTAGCACAGATACGCAGTATTTT. This translates into CASSLAGTGFSTDTQYF.

The J gene is TRBJ2-5, the V gene TRBV11-3; TRBD2 agrees at 8 bases. V was pared by 5 bases and J by 5 bases, with 4 bases of the junction left unmatched. The germline V gene encodes CDR1 SGHNT and CDR2 YENEEA. The CDR3 spans 13 residues. The DNA of the CDR3 is TGTGCCAGCAGCCCGGGGGGGTGGGAGACCCAGTACTTC. The encoded protein is CASSPGGWETQYF.

The V and J genes are TRBV15 and TRBJ2-1; 10 bases are shared with TRBD2. This CDR3 is 14 amino acids long. The ends lost 10 bases at V and 5 bases at J; junction bases unmatched: 8. Germline CDR1 is LNHNV and CDR2 is YYDKDF (reference sequence). CDR3 sequence: CANSLAGEHNEQFF. Here the CDR3 DNA reads TGTGCCAACTCCCTAGCGGGGGAACACAATGAGCAGTTCTTC. Filled out from reference TRBV15 and TRBJ2-1, the complete variable domain reads DAMVIQNPRYQVTQFGKPVTLSCSQTLNHNVMYWYQQKSSQAPKLLFHYYDKDFNNEADTPDNFQSRRPNTSFCFLDIRSPGLGDTAMYLCANSLAGEHNEQFFGPGTRLTVL.

This clone was counted once. V usage is TRBV6-5 and J usage is TRBJ1-1; D not certain. With 7 bases removed from V and 0 bases from J, the gap between germline ends came to 9 bases. The CDR3 spans 13 residues. Germline assignment: CDR1 MNHEY and CDR2 SVGAGI. This chain's CDR3 is CASIKSLNTEAFF. CDR3 coding DNA: TGTGCCAGCATCAAGTCTCTGAACACTGAAGCTTTCTTT.

In DNA form, the CDR3 reads TGCGCCAGCAGTGACCAGGGACAGGGCGTCTATGGCTACACCTTC. Translated, it gives CASSDQGQGVYGYTF. The chain recombines TRBV4-3 with TRBJ1-2, with TRBD1 matching 9 bases. The CDR3 contains 15 residues. The V and J ends lost 6 bases and 4 bases, in that order; junction bases with no gene match: 9. Germline V gene data show CDR1 as LGHNA and CDR2 as YSLEER.

The chain couples TRBV5-1 to TRBJ2-1; no reliable D call. Trimming stripped 0 bases from V and 5 bases from J, with 12 bases between. There are 15 residues in the CDR3. Germline values: CDR1 SGHRS, CDR2 YFSETQ. CDR3 residues: CASSLDRVANNEQFF. The CDR3 DNA is TGCGCCAGCAGCTTGGACCGGGTAGCAAACAATGAGCAGTTCTTC. Complete variable domain (other parts from reference TRBV5-1 and TRBJ2-1): KAGVTQTPRYLIKTRGQQVTLSCSPISGHRSVSWYQQTPGQGLQFLFEYFSETQRNKGNFPGRFSGRQFSNSRSEMNVSTLELGDSALYLCASSLDRVANNEQFFGPGTRLTVL.

This clone occurred once. The J gene is TRBJ2-7, the V gene TRBV5-1; weak D call: TRBD1 (5 bases). The CDR3 is 16 residues long. The V end was cut by 1 base, the J end by 3 bases, with 17 bases between. Germline V gene lookup returns CDR1 SGHRS and CDR2 YFSETQ. The CDR3 DNA follows: TGCGCCAGCAGCTTGATGCCTGGGCAGGGAATCTACGAGCAGTACTTC. Residues: CASSLMPGQGIYEQYF.

This chain uses TRBV6-6 with TRBJ2-1, with 8 bases identical to TRBD2. The J segment lost 5 bases and the V segment lost 7 bases, leaving 10 bases of the junction unmatched. This CDR3 has 15 residues. The germline V gene has CDR1 MNHNY and CDR2 SVGAGI (reference sequence). The CDR3 DNA follows: TGTGCCAGCATCTCGGCTACTAGCGGCAACAATGAGCAGTTCTTC. This sequence encodes CASISATSGNNEQFF.

This clone has only one observation. The rearrangement links TRBV11-3 to TRBJ2-3, with 7 bases that match TRBD1. Losses at the gene ends were 5 bases for V and 2 bases for J; bases not matched to a gene: 10. The germline V gene has CDR1 SGHNT and CDR2 YENEEA. This CDR3 has 16 residues. CDR3: CASSPQGDPNTDTQYF. CDR3 DNA: TGTGCCAGCAGCCCGCAGGGGGACCCGAACACAGATACGCAGTATTTT.

The gene calls are TRBV6-1 and TRBJ1-2; D remains ambiguous. V shed 5 bases and J shed 5 bases, with 6 bases lying between them. This CDR3 comprises 11 residues. Germline assignment: CDR1 MNHNS and CDR2 SASEGT. This chain's CDR3 is CASSPGYGYTF. In nucleotides, the CDR3 is TGTGCCAGCAGTCCGGGGTATGGCTACACCTTC.

The chain couples TRBV10-3 to TRBJ2-2; D is possibly TRBD1 or TRBD2 (5 bases each). Germline V gene lookup returns CDR1 ENHRY and CDR2 SYGVKD. The CDR3 is made up of 15 amino acids. V was trimmed by 4 bases and J by 7 bases, leaving 16 bases between them. The CDR3 region is CAISAREGENGELFF. In nucleotides, the CDR3 is TGTGCCATCAGTGCGAGGGAAGGGGAGAACGGGGAGCTGTTTTTT.

J is TRBJ2-3 and V is TRBV11-2; 7 bases are shared with TRBD2. The CDR3 length is 18 residues. V was pared by 5 bases and J by 1 base, with 15 bases of the junction left unmatched. From germline, CDR1 is SGHAT and CDR2 FQNNGV. The CDR3 DNA reads as TGTGCCAGCAGCCGCGGACTAGGGAACCCTAGTGGCACAGATACGCAGTATTTT. The encoded protein is CASSRGLGNPSGTDTQYF.

The count of this clone is one. The rearrangement uses TRBV5-1 and TRBJ2-2; weak D call: TRBD1 (5 bases). V lost 6 bases and J lost 4, with 10 bases in between. The CDR3 contains 13 residues. Germline-derived CDR1 and CDR2 are SGHRS and YFSETQ. CDR3 amino acids: CASTVGATGELFF. CDR3 DNA: TGCGCCAGCACAGTAGGGGCCACCGGGGAGCTGTTTTTT.

The chain carries TRBV9 and TRBJ2-3; tentatively, D is TRBD2 (6 bases). This CDR3 has 16 amino acids. Germline assignment: CDR1 SGDLS and CDR2 YYNGEE. V was shortened by 0 bases and J by 6 bases, with 17 bases between the two germline ends. CDR3 nucleotides: TGTGCCAGCAGCGTAGGGGAGGCCACCCTGAGGGATACGCAGTATTTT. It yields the protein CASSVGEATLRDTQYF.

V and J are TRBV9 and TRBJ2-3; 8 bases line up with TRBD2. The length of the CDR3 is 17 residues. CDR1 SGDLS and CDR2 YYNGEE come from the germline V gene. Losses at the gene ends were 0 bases for V and 6 bases for J; bases not matched to a gene: 12. The DNA for the CDR3 is TGTGCCAGCAGCGTAGACCCCAGCGGGAGCCTAACGGATACGCAGTATTTT. Translated, it gives CASSVDPSGSLTDTQYF.

V and J are TRBV7-9 and TRBJ1-3, with unresolved D. The V end was cut by 1 base, the J end by 0 bases, with 4 bases between. Germline CDR1 is SEHNR and CDR2 is FQNEAQ (reference sequence). This CDR3 is built from 14 residues. The CDR3 here is CASSLDSSGNTIYF. The CDR3 DNA sequence: TGTGCCAGCAGCTTAGACAGCTCTGGAAACACCATATATTTT.

The DNA of the CDR3 is TGTGCCAGCAGCCAAGATGGGTGGCAGGGGGCTTGGGGGGAGCTGTTTTTT. This codes for CASSQDGWQGAWGELFF. This chain joins TRBV4-2 and TRBJ2-2; 8 bases fit TRBD1. Trimming cost V 0 bases and J 8 bases; bases outside gene matches: 11. Germline values: CDR1 LGHNA, CDR2 YNFKEQ. This CDR3 has 17 residues.

The chain combines TRBV19 with TRBJ1-5; D is unclear. CDR3 length: 13 residues. Trimming cost V 7 bases and J 4 bases, with 11 bases left between them. Germline V gene lookup returns CDR1 LNHDA and CDR2 SQIVND (reference sequence). DNA of the CDR3: TGTGCCAGTAACAGAGACGGTAATCAGCCCCAGCATTTT. This encodes CASNRDGNQPQHF.

J is TRBJ2-3 and V is TRBV18; D is unresolved. Trimming cost V 3 bases and J 0 bases, with 13 bases left between them. Germline values: CDR1 KGHSH, CDR2 LQKENI. This CDR3 contains 16 residues. CDR3 protein: CASSPRGGRSTDTQYF. The CDR3 DNA sequence: TGTGCCAGCTCACCTCGAGGTGGGCGTAGCACAGATACGCAGTATTTT.

V gene TRBV7-9 combines with J gene TRBJ1-1; no definite D call. The ends were cut back, 5 bases at V and 6 bases at J, with 13 bases in the middle. Germline V gene lookup returns CDR1 SEHNR and CDR2 FQNEAQ (reference sequence). This CDR3 is 13 amino acids long. The chain's CDR3 is CASSAPEVPEAFF. The CDR3 DNA follows: TGTGCCAGCAGCGCCCCGGAGGTCCCTGAAGCTTTCTTT. Using reference TRBV7-9 and TRBJ1-1 for the parts outside the CDR3, the full variable domain is DTGVSQNPRHKITKRGQNVTFRCDPISEHNRLYWYRQTLGQGPEFLTYFQNEAQLEKSRLLSDRFSAERPKGSFSTLEIQRTEQGDSAMYLCASSAPEVPEAFFGQGTRLTVV.

The V call is TRBV4-2, the J call TRBJ2-7; D is perhaps TRBD1 (7 bases). Germline assignment: CDR1 LGHNA and CDR2 YNFKEQ. This CDR3 is 16 amino acids long. The V end lost 0 bases, the J end lost 3 bases, and 15 bases lay between the germline ends. CDR3 amino acids: CASSQDNGGQFYEQYF. The DNA of the CDR3 is TGTGCCAGCAGCCAAGATAACGGGGGACAGTTCTACGAGCAGTACTTC.

The chain couples TRBV4-2 to TRBJ2-2, with a tentative D call TRBD2 (6 bases). Germline loops: CDR1 LGHNA, CDR2 YNFKEQ. The CDR3 is 16 amino acids. Trimming removed 0 bases from V and 6 bases from J, with 14 bases in between. The CDR3 region has the DNA TGTGCCAGCAGCCAAGAACTAGGGAGCGGGCCCGGGGAGCTGTTTTTT. Translation gives CASSQELGSGPGELFF.

Written as DNA, the CDR3 is TGTGCCAGCAGTTTTCTACAGGGACCCAACGTCCTGACTTTC. Its translation is CASSFLQGPNVLTF. This rearrangement joins TRBV6-5 to TRBJ2-6; D is possibly TRBD1 (6 bases). Trimming stripped 4 bases from V and 8 bases from J, with 12 bases between. The length of the CDR3 is 14 residues. Germline CDR1 reads MNHEY; CDR2 reads SVGAGI.

This clone is judged medium-sized. The same CDR3 is also encoded by other DNA sequences in this sample. This chain links TRBV5-6 with TRBJ2-7; D gene unclear. Trimming stripped 3 bases from V and 0 bases from J, with 1 base between. This CDR3 contains 11 residues. Looked up from germline, CDR1 is SGHDT and CDR2 is YYEEEE. The CDR3 nucleotides are TGTGCCAGCAGCTCCTCCTACGAGCAGTACTTC. Amino acids: CASSSSYEQYF. Using reference TRBV5-6 and TRBJ2-7 for the parts outside the CDR3, the full variable domain is DAGVTQSPTHLIKTRGQQVTLRCSPKSGHDTVSWYQQALGQGPQFIFQYYEEEERQRGNFPDRFSGHQFPNYSSELNVNALLLGDSALYLCASSSSYEQYFGPGTRLTVT.

CDR3 sequence (DNA): TGTGCCAGTAGCCAAGACTGGGACCCTGACTATGGCTACACCTTC. It is translated as CASSQDWDPDYGYTF. The V call is TRBV19, the J call TRBJ1-2, with a weak D call TRBD1 (5 bases). Germline CDR1 LNHDA, CDR2 SQIVND (reference sequence). The CDR3 is 15 residues long. Trimming left V 6 bases short and J 3 bases short, with 17 bases between.

The chain couples TRBV19 to TRBJ2-7, with D unclear. The CDR3 is made up of 15 amino acids. Per germline, CDR1 LNHDA and CDR2 SQIVND (reference sequence). Deletions cut 7 bases from V and 5 bases from J, with 21 bases between. The CDR3 loop reads CASTTPKEMSHEQYF. The CDR3, as DNA: TGTGCCAGTACCACACCCAAGGAAATGAGCCACGAGCAGTACTTC.

The chain recombines TRBV19 with TRBJ1-2; 7 bases align to TRBD1. The V gene's germline CDR1 is LNHDA and CDR2 SQIVND (reference sequence). The V gene end was trimmed by 1 base and the J gene end by 7 bases; junction bases not matched to a gene: 6. This CDR3 is 14 amino acids long. The CDR3 sequence: CASSIVATGLGYTF. CDR3 DNA sequence: TGTGCCAGTAGTATAGTCGCGACAGGGCTTGGCTACACCTTC.

The V and J genes are TRBV29-1 and TRBJ1-1; no clear D. The CDR3 has 12 amino acids. The germline CDR1 and CDR2 sequences are SQVTM and ANQGSEA. This chain's CDR3 is CSSGSGDTEAFF. The CDR3 DNA sequence: TGCAGTTCTGGGTCCGGCGACACTGAAGCTTTCTTT.

The rearrangement links TRBV7-8 to TRBJ2-1; tentatively, D is TRBD1 or TRBD2 (5 bases each). Germline V gene data show CDR1 as SGHVS and CDR2 as FQNEAQ. CDR3 length equals 15 residues. The V gene lost 1 base and the J gene lost 4 bases, with 11 bases spanning the gap. The CDR3: CASSLVGVGYNEQFF. The CDR3 region has the DNA TGTGCCAGCAGCTTAGTGGGGGTAGGGTACAATGAGCAGTTCTTC.